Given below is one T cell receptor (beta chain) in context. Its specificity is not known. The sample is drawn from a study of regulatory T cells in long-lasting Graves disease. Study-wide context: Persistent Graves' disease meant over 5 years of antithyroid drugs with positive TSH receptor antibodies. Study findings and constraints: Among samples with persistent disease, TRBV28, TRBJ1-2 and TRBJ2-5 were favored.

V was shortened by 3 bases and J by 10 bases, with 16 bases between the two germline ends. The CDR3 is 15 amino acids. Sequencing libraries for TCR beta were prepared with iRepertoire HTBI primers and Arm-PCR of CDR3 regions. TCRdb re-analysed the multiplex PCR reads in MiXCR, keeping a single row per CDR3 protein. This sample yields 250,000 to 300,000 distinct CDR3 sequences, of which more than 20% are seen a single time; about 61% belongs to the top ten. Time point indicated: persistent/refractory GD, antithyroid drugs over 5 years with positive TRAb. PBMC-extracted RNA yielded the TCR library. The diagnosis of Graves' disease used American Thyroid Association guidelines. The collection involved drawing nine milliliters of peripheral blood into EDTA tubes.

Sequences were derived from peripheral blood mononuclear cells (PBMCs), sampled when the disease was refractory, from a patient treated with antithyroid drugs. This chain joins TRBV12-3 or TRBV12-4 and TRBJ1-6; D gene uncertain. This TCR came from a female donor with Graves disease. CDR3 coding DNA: TGTGCCAGCAGTTTCCCCCTAGGAGTGCGATCACCCCTCCACTTT. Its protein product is CASSFPLGVRSPLHF.